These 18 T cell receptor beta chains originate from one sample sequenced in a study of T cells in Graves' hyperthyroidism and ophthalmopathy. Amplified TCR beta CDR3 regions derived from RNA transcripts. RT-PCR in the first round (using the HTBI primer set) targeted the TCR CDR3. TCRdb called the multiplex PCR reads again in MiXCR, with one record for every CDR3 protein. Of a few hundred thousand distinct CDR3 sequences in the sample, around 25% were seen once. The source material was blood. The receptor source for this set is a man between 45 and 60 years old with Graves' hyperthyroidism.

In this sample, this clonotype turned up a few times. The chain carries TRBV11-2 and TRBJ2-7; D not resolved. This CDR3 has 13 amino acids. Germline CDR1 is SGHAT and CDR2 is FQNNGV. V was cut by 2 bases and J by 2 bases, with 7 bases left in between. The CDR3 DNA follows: TGTGCCAGCAGCTTACAGTCAACCTACGAGCAGTACTTC. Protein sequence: CASSLQSTYEQYF.

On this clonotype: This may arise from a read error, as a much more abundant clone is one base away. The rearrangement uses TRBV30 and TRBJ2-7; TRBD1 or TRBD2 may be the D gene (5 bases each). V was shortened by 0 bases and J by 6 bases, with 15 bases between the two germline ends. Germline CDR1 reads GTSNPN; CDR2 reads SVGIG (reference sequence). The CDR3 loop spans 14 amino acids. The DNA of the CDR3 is TGTGCCTGGAGTGTACACGGGACCGGCTGCGAGCAGTACTTC. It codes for CAWSVHGTGCEQYF.

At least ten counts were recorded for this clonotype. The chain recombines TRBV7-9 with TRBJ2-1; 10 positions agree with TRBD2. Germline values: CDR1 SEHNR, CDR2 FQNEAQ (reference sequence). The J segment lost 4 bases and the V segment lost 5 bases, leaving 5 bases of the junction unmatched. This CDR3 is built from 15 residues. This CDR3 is CASSQTSGQYNEQFF. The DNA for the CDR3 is TGTGCCAGCAGCCAGACTAGCGGGCAATACAATGAGCAGTTCTTC.

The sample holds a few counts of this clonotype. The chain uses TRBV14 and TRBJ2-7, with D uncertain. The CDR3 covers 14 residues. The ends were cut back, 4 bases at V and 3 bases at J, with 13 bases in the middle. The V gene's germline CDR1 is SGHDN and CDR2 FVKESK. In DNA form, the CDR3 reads TGTGCCAGCAGCCCCCAGAGGCTCTACTACGAGCAGTACTTC. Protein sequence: CASSPQRLYYEQYF.

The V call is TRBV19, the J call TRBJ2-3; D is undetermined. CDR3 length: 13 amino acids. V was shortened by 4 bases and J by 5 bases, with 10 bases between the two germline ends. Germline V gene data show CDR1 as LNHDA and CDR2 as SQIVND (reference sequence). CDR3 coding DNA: TGTGCCAGTAGTAACCGGCCCGGAGATACGCAGTATTTT. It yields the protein CASSNRPGDTQYF.

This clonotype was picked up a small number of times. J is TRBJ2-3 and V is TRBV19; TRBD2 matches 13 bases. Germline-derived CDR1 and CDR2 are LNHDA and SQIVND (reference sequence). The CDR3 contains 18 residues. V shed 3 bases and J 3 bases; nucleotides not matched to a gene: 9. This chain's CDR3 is CASSMWTSGGYRTDTQYF. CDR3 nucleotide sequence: TGTGCCAGTAGTATGTGGACTAGCGGGGGATACAGAACAGATACGCAGTATTTT.

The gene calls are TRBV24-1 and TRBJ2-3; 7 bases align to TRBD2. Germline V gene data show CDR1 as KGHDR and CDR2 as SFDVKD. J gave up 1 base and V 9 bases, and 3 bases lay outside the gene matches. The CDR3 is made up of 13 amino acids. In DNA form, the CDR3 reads TGTGCCACCGGGGGGGTCGGCACAGATACGCAGTATTTT. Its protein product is CATGGVGTDTQYF.

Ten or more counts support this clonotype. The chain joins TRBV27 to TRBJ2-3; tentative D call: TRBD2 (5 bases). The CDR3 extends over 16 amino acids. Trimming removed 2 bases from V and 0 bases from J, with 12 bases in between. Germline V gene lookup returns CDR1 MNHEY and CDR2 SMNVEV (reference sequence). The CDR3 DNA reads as TGTGCCAGCAGTTTAAGGAGCGGAGGCAGCACAGATACGCAGTATTTT. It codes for CASSLRSGGSTDTQYF.

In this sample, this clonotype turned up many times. In nucleotides, the CDR3 is TGCGCCAGCAGCTTAATCGACCCGTCCTACAATGAGCAGTTCTTC. This gives the protein CASSLIDPSYNEQFF. The chain recombines TRBV5-1 with TRBJ2-1; D remains unclear. Per the germline V gene, CDR1 is SGHRS and CDR2 is YFSETQ. CDR3 length equals 15 residues. Trimming took 2 bases from V and 1 from J, leaving 10 bases between them.

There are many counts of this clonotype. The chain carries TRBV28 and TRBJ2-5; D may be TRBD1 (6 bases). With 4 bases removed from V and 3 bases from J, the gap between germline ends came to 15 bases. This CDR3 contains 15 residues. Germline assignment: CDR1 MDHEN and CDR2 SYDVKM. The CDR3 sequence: CASSSPPRTEETQYF. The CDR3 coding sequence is TGTGCCAGCAGTTCCCCCCCCCGGACAGAAGAGACCCAGTACTTC.

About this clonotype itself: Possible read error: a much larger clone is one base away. DNA for the CDR3: TGTGCCAGCAGTGATAGGCTAGCGGTAAGCGAGCAGTGCTTC. Its translation: CASSDRLAVSEQCF. This chain joins TRBV28 and TRBJ2-7; 7 nucleotides align to TRBD2. The length of the CDR3 is 14 residues. Germline V lookup: CDR1 MDHEN, CDR2 SYDVKM.

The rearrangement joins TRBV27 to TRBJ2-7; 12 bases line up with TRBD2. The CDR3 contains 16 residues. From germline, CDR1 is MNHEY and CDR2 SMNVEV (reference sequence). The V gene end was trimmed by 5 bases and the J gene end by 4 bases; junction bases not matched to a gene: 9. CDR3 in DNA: TGTGCCAGCAGTCCCCTAGCGGGGGGGCCTCGGTACGAGCAGTACTTC. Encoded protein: CASSPLAGGPRYEQYF.

The CDR3 DNA reads TGTGCCAGCTCACCACCCGGAGGGGGCCACTATGGCTACACCTTC. As protein: CASSPPGGGHYGYTF. V and J are TRBV18 and TRBJ1-2; 7 bases are shared with TRBD1. CDR1 and CDR2 from the germline V gene are KGHSH and LQKENI. The CDR3 spans 15 residues. After removal of 0 bases from V and 3 bases from J, the junction contained 4 bases not matched to a gene.

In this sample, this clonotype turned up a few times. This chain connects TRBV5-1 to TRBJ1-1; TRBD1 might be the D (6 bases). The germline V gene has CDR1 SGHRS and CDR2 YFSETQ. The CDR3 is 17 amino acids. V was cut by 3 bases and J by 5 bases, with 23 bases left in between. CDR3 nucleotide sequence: TGCGCCAGCAGCTCTTGGACGGGTCCAGGGGTTGGGACTGAAGCTTTCTTT. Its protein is CASSSWTGPGVGTEAFF.

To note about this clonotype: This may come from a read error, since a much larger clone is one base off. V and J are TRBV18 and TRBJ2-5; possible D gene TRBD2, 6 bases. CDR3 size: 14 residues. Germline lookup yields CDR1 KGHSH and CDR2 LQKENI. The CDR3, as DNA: TGTACCAGCTCCAGAAGCGGGCCCAAAGAGACCCAGTACTTC. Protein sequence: CTSSRSGPKETQYF.

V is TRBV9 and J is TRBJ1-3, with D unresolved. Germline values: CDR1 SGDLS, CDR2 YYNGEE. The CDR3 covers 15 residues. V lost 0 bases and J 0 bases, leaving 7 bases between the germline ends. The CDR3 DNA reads TGTGCCAGCAGCGTAGAACAAGCCTCTGGAAACACCATATATTTT. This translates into CASSVEQASGNTIYF.

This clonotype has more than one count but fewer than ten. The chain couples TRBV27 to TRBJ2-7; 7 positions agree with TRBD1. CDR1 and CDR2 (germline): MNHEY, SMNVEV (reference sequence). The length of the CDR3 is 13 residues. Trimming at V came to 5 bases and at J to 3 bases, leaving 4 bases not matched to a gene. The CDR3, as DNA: TGTGCCAGCAGTATGGGGACAGACTACGAGCAGTACTTC. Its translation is CASSMGTDYEQYF.

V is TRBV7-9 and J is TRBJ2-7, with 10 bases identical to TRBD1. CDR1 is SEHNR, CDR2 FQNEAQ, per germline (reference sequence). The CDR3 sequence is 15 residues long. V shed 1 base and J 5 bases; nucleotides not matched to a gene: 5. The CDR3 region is CASSLGGQGFHEQYF. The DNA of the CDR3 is TGTGCCAGCAGCTTAGGGGGACAGGGGTTTCACGAGCAGTACTTC.